The T cell receptor beta chain described here comes from a study of OX40 agonist ivuxolimab in advanced cancers. Overall study context: Eligibility rules accepted prior anti-PD-1, anti-PD-L1 or anti-CTLA-4 therapy, and over 35% had some.

Measured with immunoSEQ multiplex PCR; TCRdb has only the in-frame clones, and not every one. The table includes tens of thousands of clones, approximately 81% detected once. This CDR3 region has 13 residues. The germline V gene encodes CDR1 LNHDA and CDR2 SQIVND (reference sequence). Trimming removed 4 bases from V and 0 bases from J, with 6 bases in between. The chain employs TRBV19 and TRBJ1-1; D unclear. The clonotype originates from an adult with an advanced solid tumor such as melanoma, head and neck, liver or kidney cancer. This sample comprised CD4+ or CD8+ T cells sorted from blood, obtained in a trial of the OX40 agonist ivuxolimab. CDR3 nucleotide sequence: TGTGCCAGTAGTAATTCAGTGAACACTGAAGCTTTCTTT. It yields the protein CASSNSVNTEAFF.